Listed here are 24 T cell receptor beta chains from one sample, sequenced in a study of blood T cell repertoires in COVID-19. Clones were read by immunoSEQ multiplex PCR, and TCRdb kept only the in-frame ones, dropping some. Of about 260,000 clones listed, approximately 84% are singletons. The specimen was peripheral blood. The receptors stem from a woman at least 80 years old with acute or convalescent COVID-19.

This clone was seen only once. J is TRBJ1-5 and V is TRBV30; no definite D call. Germline values: CDR1 GTSNPN, CDR2 SVGIG (reference sequence). The CDR3 length is 13 residues. Trimming shortened V by 2 bases and J by 3 bases, and 8 bases separated the two germline ends. In nucleotides, the CDR3 is TGTGCCTGGAGTTTAGCTGACAATCAGCCCCAGCATTTT. Protein sequence: CAWSLADNQPQHF.

The J gene is TRBJ2-3, the V gene TRBV19; D is possibly TRBD2 (5 bases). Between the trimmed V and J ends, which lost 6 bases and 2 bases, there was a span of 18 bases. The CDR3 sequence is 16 residues long. Germline-derived CDR1 and CDR2 are LNHDA and SQIVND (reference sequence). The CDR3 region has the DNA TGTGCCAGTAGGGCCCGTGGGGTAGCGCTCACAGATACGCAGTATTTT. Amino acid sequence: CASRARGVALTDTQYF.

V and J are TRBV5-1 and TRBJ1-1, with TRBD1 identical over 7 bases. The CDR3 has 14 amino acids. Germline V gene sequence: CDR1 SGHRS, CDR2 YFSETQ. V shed 4 bases and J 6 bases; nucleotides not matched to a gene: 9. CDR3 sequence reads: CASSLDREGAEAFF. CDR3 DNA: TGCGCCAGCAGCCTCGACAGGGAAGGCGCTGAAGCTTTCTTT.

The chain is built from TRBV5-1 and TRBJ1-2; TRBD1 agrees at 7 bases. Germline CDR1 and CDR2: SGHRS and YFSETQ. With 3 bases clipped from V and 6 bases from J, the junction kept 8 bases outside the gene matches. There are 14 residues in the CDR3. The CDR3 sequence: CASSSTLTGDGYTF. CDR3 DNA sequence: TGCGCCAGCAGCTCCACCTTAACAGGGGATGGCTACACCTTC.

The chain combines TRBV15 with TRBJ2-2, with D possibly being TRBD1 (5 bases). Germline values: CDR1 LNHNV, CDR2 YYDKDF (reference sequence). The CDR3 is made up of 17 amino acids. V gave up 0 bases and J gave up 7 bases, with 18 bases separating them. CDR3 coding DNA: TGTGCCACCAGCAGAGATCTCGGGCCAGGGTCTAACGGGGAGCTGTTTTTT. Its translation: CATSRDLGPGSNGELFF.

The rearrangement links TRBV28 to TRBJ2-1, with 7 nucleotides matching TRBD2. The CDR3 totals 15 residues. Germline lookup yields CDR1 MDHEN and CDR2 SYDVKM. Losses at the gene ends were 6 bases for V and 4 bases for J; bases not matched to a gene: 9. In DNA, the CDR3 is TGTGCCAGCAGCCCCCCTAGCGGAGGATACAATGAGCAGTTCTTC. It yields the protein CASSPPSGGYNEQFF.

The gene calls are TRBV6-1 and TRBJ2-7; a possible D gene is TRBD1 (12 bases). Germline V gene sequence: CDR1 MNHNS, CDR2 SASEGT. The ends were cut back, 3 bases at V and 4 bases at J, with 28 bases in the middle. The CDR3 sequence is 19 residues long. The CDR3 sequence: CASSDPGQGALAGGYEQYF. The CDR3 bases are TGTGCCAGCAGTGATCCGGGACAGGGGGCCCTAGCGGGAGGTTACGAGCAGTACTTC.

The chain employs TRBV2 and TRBJ2-1, with 7 bases lining up with TRBD2. V was clipped by 3 bases and J by 6 bases; unmatched bases: 8. The V gene's germline CDR1 is SNHLY and CDR2 FYNNEI. This CDR3 has 15 residues. CDR3 loop: CASSEESTSSNEQFF. The CDR3 DNA reads as TGTGCCAGCAGTGAGGAGTCGACTAGCTCCAATGAGCAGTTCTTC.

The rearrangement uses TRBV6-5 and TRBJ1-5; D call uncertain. Trimming left V 5 bases short and J 2 bases short, with 10 bases between. The CDR3 sequence is 14 residues long. The germline V gene has CDR1 MNHEY and CDR2 SVGAGI. CDR3 sequence (DNA): TGTGCCAGCAGTCCCTGGGAGGGCAATCAGCCCCAGCATTTT. Protein: CASSPWEGNQPQHF.

The chain uses TRBV7-2 and TRBJ2-7; TRBD1 agrees at 8 bases. The CDR3 length is 14 residues. V lost 5 bases and J lost 2; bases outside the gene matches: 5. Germline CDR1 and CDR2: SGHTA and FQGNSA. CDR3 residues: CASSQDRGPYEQYF. The CDR3 region has the DNA TGTGCCAGCAGCCAAGACAGGGGCCCCTACGAGCAGTACTTC.

The rearrangement links TRBV28 to TRBJ1-2, with D possibly matching TRBD1 (5 bases). Between the trimmed V and J ends, which lost 7 bases and 0 bases, there was a span of 9 bases. CDR1 MDHEN and CDR2 SYDVKM come from the germline V gene. This CDR3 has 13 residues. The CDR3 DNA sequence: TGTGCCAGCATGGGGGGATCTAACTATGGCTACACCTTC. Translated, it gives CASMGGSNYGYTF.

This chain uses TRBV12-5 with TRBJ2-5; 15 nucleotides line up with TRBD2. This CDR3 spans 17 amino acids. The V gene end was trimmed by 2 bases and the J gene end by 1 base; junction bases not matched to a gene: 2. The V gene's germline CDR1 is LGHNT and CDR2 FRNRAP. In DNA, the CDR3 is TGTGCTAGTGGTTTGAGGACTAGCGGGGGGGGCCAAGAGACCCAGTACTTC. Its translation is CASGLRTSGGGQETQYF.

This clone was detected once. Here the CDR3 DNA reads TGTGCCAGCAGCCAGAACAGGGGAGAACTAGGCAAAAACATTCAGTACTTC. Translated: CASSQNRGELGKNIQYF. The V and J genes are TRBV4-2 and TRBJ2-4; TRBD1 aligns across 7 bases. This CDR3 comprises 17 residues. Germline loops: CDR1 LGHNA, CDR2 YNFKEQ. After removal of 3 bases from V and 3 bases from J, the junction contained 11 bases not matched to a gene.

This clone was seen more than once but under ten times. This chain connects TRBV14 to TRBJ2-7; 9 bases are a match to TRBD2. The CDR3 totals 16 residues. V was pared by 4 bases and J by 0 bases, with 7 bases of the junction left unmatched. The germline CDR1 and CDR2 sequences are SGHDN and FVKESK. CDR3 in amino acids: CASSPLGSGSSYEQYF. The DNA of the CDR3 is TGTGCCAGCAGCCCCCTTGGTAGCGGGAGCTCCTACGAGCAGTACTTC.

V usage is TRBV5-8 and J usage is TRBJ1-5, with D possibly being TRBD1 (6 bases). Germline lookup yields CDR1 SGHTS and CDR2 YDEGEE. There are 15 residues in the CDR3. Trimming shortened V by 1 base and J by 0 bases, and 8 bases separated the two germline ends. CDR3 sequence (DNA): TGTGCCAGCAGCTTGTGGACAGCTAGCAATCAGCCCCAGCATTTT. Translated, it gives CASSLWTASNQPQHF.

Notes on this clone: The sample carries other DNA sequences with the same CDR3. This sequence joins TRBV24-1 and TRBJ1-5; D not certain. CDR1 is KGHDR, CDR2 SFDVKD, per germline. Trimming removed 5 bases from V and 1 base from J, with 5 bases in between. The CDR3 totals 13 residues. CDR3 residues: CATSGQSNQPQHF. The DNA for the CDR3 is TGTGCCACCAGTGGCCAGAGCAATCAGCCCCAGCATTTT.

The chain employs TRBV7-2 and TRBJ1-5; no clear D. Per the germline V gene, CDR1 is SGHTA and CDR2 is FQGNSA. Deletions cut 1 base from V and 5 bases from J, with 9 bases between. The CDR3 is 14 residues long. This CDR3 is CASSLGREHQPQHF. In nucleotides, the CDR3 is TGTGCCAGCAGCTTAGGGCGGGAACATCAGCCCCAGCATTTT.

This chain joins TRBV19 and TRBJ2-2; possibly TRBD1 for D (6 bases). The CDR3 has 14 amino acids. The V gene lost 2 bases and the J gene lost 6 bases, with 10 bases spanning the gap. Per the germline V gene, CDR1 is LNHDA and CDR2 is SQIVND (reference sequence). This CDR3 is CASSISAGAGELFF. CDR3 bases: TGTGCCAGTAGTATATCCGCAGGGGCCGGGGAGCTGTTTTTT.

The CDR3 is CASSDPQGIYGYTF. Here the CDR3 DNA reads TGTGCCAGCAGCGACCCTCAGGGCATCTATGGCTACACCTTC. The chain uses TRBV6-2 or TRBV6-3 and TRBJ1-2; maybe TRBD1 (5 bases). There are 14 residues in the CDR3. Trimming stripped 6 bases from V and 4 bases from J, with 15 bases between. Germline V lookup: CDR1 MNHEY, CDR2 SVGEGT.

The chain recombines TRBV6-2 or TRBV6-3 with TRBJ1-1, with 11 bases matching TRBD1. The CDR3 loop spans 15 amino acids. V shed 4 bases and J 1 base; nucleotides not matched to a gene: 2. Germline lookup yields CDR1 MNHEY and CDR2 SVGEGT. CDR3 bases: TGTGCCAGCAGTTCCGGGACAGGGGGGAACACTGAAGCTTTCTTT. Its translation: CASSSGTGGNTEAFF.

This clone was counted only a few times. The genes are TRBV11-2 and TRBJ1-3, with TRBD1 identical over 7 bases. V lost 3 bases and J lost 2; bases outside the gene matches: 1. The CDR3 has 14 residues. Germline CDR1 reads SGHAT; CDR2 reads FQNNGV. The CDR3 DNA is TGTGCCAGCAGCTTCGGGACAGCTGGAAACACCATATATTTT. Protein sequence: CASSFGTAGNTIYF.

The chain employs TRBV6-1 and TRBJ2-7, with 8 bases fitting TRBD2. Looked up from germline, CDR1 is MNHNS and CDR2 is SASEGT. The CDR3 totals 16 residues. After removal of 0 bases from V and 9 bases from J, the junction contained 13 bases not matched to a gene. The CDR3 DNA is TGTGCCAGCAGTGAAGCGGCGGGGGGAGCCAGCGATGGGCAGTACTTC. Encoded protein: CASSEAAGGASDGQYF.

The chain employs TRBV7-9 and TRBJ1-2; TRBD1 is a possible D gene (5 bases). The V gene's germline CDR1 is SEHNR and CDR2 FQNEAQ (reference sequence). V lost 1 base, J lost 7 bases, and 13 bases lay in between. The CDR3 is made up of 14 amino acids. The CDR3 DNA reads as TGTGCCAGCAGCTTAGATAGTAGGGGAGGTGGCTACACCTTC. This codes for CASSLDSRGGGYTF.

The chain is built from TRBV6-5 and TRBJ2-3; no clear D gene. The CDR3 has 16 amino acids. CDR1 and CDR2 (germline): MNHEY, SVGAGI. V was trimmed by 0 bases and J by 4 bases, leaving 14 bases between them. The CDR3 coding sequence is TGTGCCAGCAGTTACTCAGTTCCGGAACGGGCAGATACGCAGTATTTT. This translates into CASSYSVPERADTQYF.